The rows below give T cell receptor beta chains drawn from one sample of a study of cytomegalovirus exposure and HLA in healthy donors. Clones were sequenced by immunoSEQ multiplex PCR, and TCRdb holds only the in-frame ones, with some missing. The table records 110,000 to 150,000 clones, 86% of them present only once. Source material: PBMCs. The source is a man aged 18 to 29 in good health and CMV-seronegative. The CDR3 runs from the conserved cysteine through the conserved F or W. D genes are given only for firm matches. Clone size, where shown, is once, few, many, or a class for clones that have expanded.

v_gene: TRBV30
abundance: NA
d_gene: TRBD2
j_gene: TRBJ2-5
CDR3nt: TGTGCCGGATGGGGGGGACGATTCCAAGAGACCCAGTACTTC
CDR3aa: CAGWGGRFQETQYF

v_gene: TRBV5-6
abundance: once
d_gene: NA
j_gene: TRBJ2-7
CDR3nt: TGTGCCAGCAGTCTCCCCGGGACTGTATACGAGCAGTACTTC
CDR3aa: CASSLPGTVYEQYF

v_gene: TRBV6-1
abundance: NA
d_gene: TRBD1
j_gene: TRBJ1-1
CDR3nt: TGTGCCACCCATACAGGGGGCGCCCACACTGAAGCTTTCTTT
CDR3aa: CATHTGGAHTEAFF

v_gene: TRBV6-1
abundance: few
d_gene: NA
j_gene: TRBJ2-7
CDR3nt: TGTGCCAGCAGTGAAGGAAGAAGCGATGTTTACGAGCAGTACTTC
CDR3aa: CASSEGRSDVYEQYF

v_gene: TRBV4-1
abundance: NA
d_gene: NA
j_gene: TRBJ1-3
CDR3nt: TGCGCCAGCAGCCCAGGACACAGCTCTGGAAACACCATATATTTT
CDR3aa: CASSPGHSSGNTIYF

v_gene: TRBV6-5
abundance: NA
d_gene: NA
j_gene: TRBJ2-6
CDR3nt: TGTGCCAGCAGTTACTCGTCCGGCTCTGGGGCCAACGTCCTGACTTTC
CDR3aa: CASSYSSGSGANVLTF

v_gene: TRBV19
abundance: NA
d_gene: NA
j_gene: TRBJ1-3
CDR3nt: TGTGCCAGTAGTAAGCATGAACAGAACACCATATATTTT
CDR3aa: CASSKHEQNTIYF

v_gene: TRBV7-9
abundance: few
d_gene: NA
j_gene: TRBJ1-1
CDR3nt: TGTGCCAGCAGCCCTGGACAGCTGAACACTGAAGCTTTCTTT
CDR3aa: CASSPGQLNTEAFF

v_gene: TRBV7-2
abundance: NA
d_gene: TRBD1
j_gene: TRBJ2-2
CDR3nt: TGTGCCAGCAGCTTAGGGACAGGGTTCACCGGGGAGCTGTTTTTT
CDR3aa: CASSLGTGFTGELFF

v_gene: TRBV18
abundance: NA
d_gene: NA
j_gene: TRBJ1-2
CDR3nt: TGTGCCAGCTCACCACCGGTAACAGGGACGGCTGGCTACACCTTC
CDR3aa: CASSPPVTGTAGYTF

v_gene: TRBV4-2
abundance: NA
d_gene: NA
j_gene: TRBJ1-5
CDR3nt: TGTGCCAGCAGCACAACTTGGGAGGATGCTCAGCCCCAGCATTTT
CDR3aa: CASSTTWEDAQPQHF

v_gene: TRBV18
abundance: NA
d_gene: NA
j_gene: TRBJ2-1
CDR3nt: TGTGCCAGCTCGTCCCTGAGGAGAAGGGAGCAGTTCTTC
CDR3aa: CASSSLRRREQFF

v_gene: TRBV11-2
abundance: once
d_gene: NA
j_gene: TRBJ2-7
CDR3nt: TGTGCCAGCAGCTTCGCCAGGGTCCACGAGCAGTACTTC
CDR3aa: CASSFARVHEQYF

v_gene: TRBV5-1
abundance: once
d_gene: NA
j_gene: TRBJ2-2
CDR3nt: TGCGCCAGCAGCTTGGCCCGGTCCAACACCGGGGAGCTGTTTTTT
CDR3aa: CASSLARSNTGELFF

v_gene: TRBV7-9
abundance: NA
d_gene: TRBD2
j_gene: TRBJ2-4
CDR3nt: TGTGCCAGCAGCTTAGCGGCTAGCGGGAGGGCCTATGACAAAAACATTCAGTACTTC
CDR3aa: CASSLAASGRAYDKNIQYF

v_gene: TRBV18
abundance: NA
d_gene: NA
j_gene: TRBJ1-1
CDR3nt: TGTGCCAGCTCACCAACAGCCACTGAAGCTTTCTTT
CDR3aa: CASSPTATEAFF

v_gene: TRBV11-2
abundance: NA
d_gene: TRBD2
j_gene: TRBJ2-1
CDR3nt: TGTGCCAGCAGTCGCATAGCGGGAAGCTCCTACAATGAGCAGTTCTTC
CDR3aa: CASSRIAGSSYNEQFF

v_gene: TRBV5-4
abundance: NA
d_gene: NA
j_gene: TRBJ2-3
CDR3nt: TGTGCCAGCAGCTTGTTAAAGGGGGTAACAGATACGCAGTATTTT
CDR3aa: CASSLLKGVTDTQYF

v_gene: TRBV6-1
abundance: NA
d_gene: NA
j_gene: TRBJ2-7
CDR3nt: TGTGCCAGCGACGGGACTGAGGACTACGAGCAGTACTTC
CDR3aa: CASDGTEDYEQYF

v_gene: TRBV2
abundance: NA
d_gene: TRBD2
j_gene: TRBJ2-1
CDR3nt: TGTGCCAGCAGTGCAAACGGACTAGGGTACAATGAGCAGTTCTTC
CDR3aa: CASSANGLGYNEQFF